This TCR beta chain comes out of a study of blood T cell repertoires in COVID-19. Study background: Samples of COVID-19 (acute and convalescent) were obtained from the United States, Italy and Spain.

Some clones are missing from TCRdb's copy, which holds only in-frame ones; the method was immunoSEQ multiplex PCR. The repertoire has roughly 100,000 clones, more than 80% of them found once; the top ten carry around 12%. Germline CDR1 SGDLS, CDR2 YYNGEE. This CDR3 is built from 13 residues. V was pared by 4 bases and J by 5 bases, with 12 bases between. The J gene is TRBJ1-2, the V gene TRBV9; D uncertain. Sequencing was carried out using peripheral blood. The TCR comes from a human donor in a cohort sampled during active COVID-19. The CDR3 region has the DNA TGTGCCAGCAGCCAGGAACACGGATATGGCTACACCTTC. Protein: CASSQEHGYGYTF.